This T cell receptor (beta chain) originates from a study of shared clonotypes between healthy human individuals. About the research overall: There were three CD4 naive, three CD4 memory, two CD8 naive and one CD8 memory plates per donor.

Looked up from germline, CDR1 is SGHTS and CDR2 is YDEGEE. The CDR3 is 14 amino acids. The ends were cut back, 1 base at V and 7 bases at J, with 9 bases in the middle. TCRdb keeps only in-frame clones here, not all; method: immunoSEQ multiplex PCR. The sample lists roughly 2.4 million clones; around 95% were seen once. This receptor was taken from a man aged 18 to 35 in good health. The V call is TRBV5-8, the J call TRBJ1-6; D is ambiguous. The sample comprised naive CD4+ T cells sorted from blood. Specified subset: CD45RA+ positively selected. The CDR3 DNA follows: TGTGCCAGCAGCTTGATGGTGGGCAATTCACCCCTCCACTTT. Its protein is CASSLMVGNSPLHF.